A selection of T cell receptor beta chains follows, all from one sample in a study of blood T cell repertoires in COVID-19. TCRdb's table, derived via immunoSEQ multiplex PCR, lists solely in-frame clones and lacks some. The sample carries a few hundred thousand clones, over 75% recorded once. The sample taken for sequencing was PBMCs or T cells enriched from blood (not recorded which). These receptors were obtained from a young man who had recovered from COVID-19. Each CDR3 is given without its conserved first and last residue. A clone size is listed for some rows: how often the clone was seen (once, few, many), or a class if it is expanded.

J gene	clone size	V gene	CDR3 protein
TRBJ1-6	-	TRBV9	ASSVRGEYNSPLH
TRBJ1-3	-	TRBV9	ASSVGFGRVSSGNTIY
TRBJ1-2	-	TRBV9	ASSEGTGANYGYT
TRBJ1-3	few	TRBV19	ASSRLGNTIY
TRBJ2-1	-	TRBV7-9	ASSLPRDSYNEQF
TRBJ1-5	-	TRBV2	ASSPNGVSGQPQH
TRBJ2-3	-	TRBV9	ASSVDWGGTDTQY
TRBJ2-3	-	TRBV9	ASSVDGVSSTDTQY
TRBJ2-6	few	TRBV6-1	ASSESPRPGANVLT
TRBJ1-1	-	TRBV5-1	ASSRQGMNTEAF
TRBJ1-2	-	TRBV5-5	ASSLRTPGQERHT
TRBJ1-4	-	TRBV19	ASRPPGQGNEKLF
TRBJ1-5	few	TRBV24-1	ATSDFFLGGNQPQH
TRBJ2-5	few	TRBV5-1	ASSLPGEETQY
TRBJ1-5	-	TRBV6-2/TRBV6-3	ASSYKGGTGNQPQH
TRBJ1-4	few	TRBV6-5	ASSQQGTSEKLF
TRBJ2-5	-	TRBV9	ASSVGPGRETQY
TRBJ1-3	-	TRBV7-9	ASSAGGQSSGNTIY
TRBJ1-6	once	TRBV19	ASRTESSYNSPLH
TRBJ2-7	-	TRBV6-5	ASSYSVGEKDYEQY
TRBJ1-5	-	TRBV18	ASSEQGASNQPQH
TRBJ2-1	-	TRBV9	ASSVQDDEQF
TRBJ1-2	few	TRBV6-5	ASRPTGSQSYGYT
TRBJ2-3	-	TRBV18	ASSPRFRTDTQY
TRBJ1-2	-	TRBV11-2	ASSSQDGYT
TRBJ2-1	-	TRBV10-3	AISLGLAGGNEQF
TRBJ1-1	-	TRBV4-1	ASSQGHRGDTEAF
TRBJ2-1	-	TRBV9	ASSVASLAGNNEQF
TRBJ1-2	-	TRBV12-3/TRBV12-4	ASRGDSGRGYT
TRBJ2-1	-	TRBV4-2	ASSQGGTDLGQF
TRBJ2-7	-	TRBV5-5	ASSLLAGESYEQY
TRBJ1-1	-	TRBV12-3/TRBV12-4	ASTETGGTEAF
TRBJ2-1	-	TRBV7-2	ASSLVSTGGREQF
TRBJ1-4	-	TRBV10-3	AISELGGGEKLF
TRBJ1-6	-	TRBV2	ASSETDRHSPLH
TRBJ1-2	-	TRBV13	ASSLVGAGYYGYT
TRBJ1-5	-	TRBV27	ASSPRQVANQPQH
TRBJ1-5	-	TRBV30	AWTGGNQPQH
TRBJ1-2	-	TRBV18	ASSPPWPLYGYT
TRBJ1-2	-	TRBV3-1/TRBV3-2	ASSPGNWGSYGYT
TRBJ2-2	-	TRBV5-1	ASSPFSAGVNTGELF
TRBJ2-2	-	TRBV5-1	ASSGKQGSTGELF
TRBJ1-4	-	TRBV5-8	ASSLGQGGEKLF
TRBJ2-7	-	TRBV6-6	ASSLENPGSGTYEQY
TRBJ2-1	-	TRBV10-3	AINPDRISYNEQF
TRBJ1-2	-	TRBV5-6	ASSPVGADYGYT
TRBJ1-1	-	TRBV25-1	ASNKQGASEAF
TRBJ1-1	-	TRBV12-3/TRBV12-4	AIKTGSGTEAF
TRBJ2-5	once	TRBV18	ASSPSGAETQY
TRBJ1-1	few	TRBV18	ASSSEINTEAF